This T cell receptor (beta chain) emerged from a study of blood T cells in healthy people across ages. This clonotype was counted a few times. The use of a sample-barcoded 5' primer and a J-beta primer mix characterized a second PCR of 7 to 11 cycles. TCRdb independently ran MiXCR on the 5' RACE reads; one entry per CDR3 protein. The sample contains around 500,000 distinct CDR3 sequences, over 25% of which appear only once. The germline V gene encodes CDR1 MNHNS and CDR2 SASEGT. The CDR3 contains 14 residues. J gave up 2 bases and V 2 bases, and 3 bases lay outside the gene matches. These sequences were also reported in another study, on T cells of mothers and their children.

The sequencing sample was made of blood. This receptor was identified in a boy between 2 and 10 years old in good health. The chain couples TRBV6-1 to TRBJ2-7, with 7 bases fitting TRBD2. The CDR3: CASSETSGAYEQYF. CDR3 in DNA: TGTGCCAGCAGTGAAACGAGCGGGGCCTACGAGCAGTACTTC.